This T cell receptor (beta chain) was recorded in a study of T cells after yellow fever vaccination (dated by TCRdb to the late 2010s). Regarding the complete study: The SMART-Seq v4 Ultra Low Input RNA kit was used to prepare libraries from fractions with low cell numbers. To follow T-cell clones before and after primary and booster YFV17D yellow fever vaccination, bulk TCR alpha and beta repertoires were sequenced over time. Blood was drawn at multiple timepoints before and after primary and secondary immunization, with bulk PBMC replicates and cell subsets isolated. Two healthy male donors, one aged 18 to 30 and one aged 30 to 40 years, were included in the cohort.

The intended sense of this specimen's treatment or condition label: live attenuated yellow fever vaccine strain. PBMCs were isolated from peripheral blood using a standard Ficoll-Paque protocol. With anti-CD3 and anti-CD8 staining plus a dextramer loaded with the yellow fever NS4B epitope peptide, the researchers sorted epitope-specific CD8 T cells. TriZol was used to extract RNA from bulk PBMCs, CD4 and CD8 fractions, and dextramer-positive and dextramer-negative fractions. From the germline V gene, CDR1 is SQVTM and CDR2 is ANQGSEA. V sheds 2 bases and J sheds 5 bases, leaving 15 bases between their ends. From the cysteine through the phenylalanine, the CDR3 covers 14 amino acids. The kept DNA is CDR3 alone, 42 bases in frame from the first base. This clonotype has more than one count but fewer than ten. Within one base of it there is no much larger clone, and no base qualities were kept. TCR cDNA was made using 5'RACE template switching, a step that added a universal primer site and unique molecular identifiers. cDNA synthesis was primed from both the TCR alpha and TCR beta constant segments. Library amplification involved two PCR steps, and the second step added sample barcodes and sequencing adapters. Sequencing of the libraries was done on either Illumina HiSeq 2500 (2x100 bp) or NovaSeq (2x150 bp). As for how the authors treated the data: MIGEC handled demultiplexing of reads and collapsing into UMI consensus sequences, while MiXCR performed V(D)J alignment. Vaccine-responding clonotypes were identified with edgeR using replicate PBMC samples, with FDR below 0.01 and a log2 fold change above 5 up to day 15 being required. Each bulk clonotype received a CD4 or CD8 identity based on whether the sequenced CD4 or CD8 repertoire contained that clonotype at higher abundance. Clonotypes enriched at least 10-fold in dextramer-positive over dextramer-negative fractions were defined as NS4B-specific, and CD4-biased clonotypes were excluded. The public reads were run again by TCRdb, first through fastp at Q25 and then through MiXCR, and only productive beta chains were kept. Each record represents a unique CDR3 protein, reported with the most common genes and DNA among its rows. TCRdb's processing, not the study's, gives the V and J calls here. Counted in this sample were 50,000 or so distinct CDR3 sequences; approximately 6.6% of them appeared once. The top ten clones comprise 20% to 25% of the sample.

Findings and caveats that apply to the study as a whole: The secondary T-cell response was weaker than the primary response but faster, peaking on day 5 instead of day 15. Most clones expanded after primary vaccination were re-detected after the booster (almost 97% of CD4 and roughly 87% of CD8), suggesting broad memory maintenance. Only two donors were included in the study, so the extent to which the findings can be generalized is limited. A small share of clonotypes occurred in both CD4 and CD8 compartments, likely arising from convergent recombination. FACS-sorted repertoires could contain abundant contaminating clonotypes from the bulk population, so computational filtering was required.

The chain was built from TRBV29-1 and TRBJ1-1, and the D gene may be TRBD1, 6 bases matching. This specimen was CD8+ T cells not binding an NS4B(214-222) dextramer, sorted from PBMCs, taken about 41 days after the first yellow fever vaccination. The cell subset or site label, read with the paper, signifies: NS4B epitope dextramer-negative CD8 T cells. This receptor was taken from a man aged 18 to 35 who received the YFV17D yellow fever vaccine. The DNA sequence reads TGCAGCGTTGAAACAGGGAGGTCGGAAACTGAAGCTTTCTTT. The encoded protein is CSVETGRSETEAFF. The reference TRBV29-1 and TRBJ1-1 proteins fill in what lies around the CDR3, so the full variable domain reads SAVISQKPSRDICQRGTSLTIQCQVDSQVTMMFWYRQQPGQSLTLIATANQGSEATYESGFVIDKFPISRPNLTFSTLTVSNMSPEDSSIYLCSVETGRSETEAFFGQGTRLTVV.